This record concerns one T cell receptor (beta chain) sequence. Its antigen is unidentified. CDR1 is MDHEN, CDR2 SYDVKM, per germline. There are 15 residues in the CDR3. V was clipped by 3 bases and J by 5 bases, with 16 bases between them. Expansion of antigen-specific CD4+ T cells with viral peptide pools was carried out by the ViraFEST assay before sequencing. Upon completion of more than eight days in culture, CD4+ T cells were isolated. The healthy vaccine recipients, who had no prior SARS-CoV-2 infection, showed negative nucleocapsid antibodies. Researchers reported culturing 2 million to 2.5 million PBMC in each well, adding around 9.6 IU/ml IL-2 and roughly 10 ug/ml peptides. The entry originates in a study of vaccination effects on CD4 cells after COVID-19. General observations from the study: Few convalescent patients, and no early post-infection timepoints, were available to the study.

Measured with immunoSEQ multiplex PCR; TCRdb has only the in-frame clones, and not every one. Seen here are 65,000 to 85,000 clones, over 70% observed once, and the top ten hold 10% to 15%. The sequence was obtained from a human donor who received a COVID-19 vaccine. Sequences were derived from CD4+ T cells from PBMCs cultured with SARS-CoV-2 spike peptides, sampled before COVID-19 vaccination. This chain links TRBV28 with TRBJ2-5, with D possibly matching TRBD2 (7 bases). CDR3 bases: TGTGCCAGCAGTTTTTTGGGGGGGGGCCTTGAGACCCAGTACTTC. Amino acids: CASSFLGGGLETQYF.